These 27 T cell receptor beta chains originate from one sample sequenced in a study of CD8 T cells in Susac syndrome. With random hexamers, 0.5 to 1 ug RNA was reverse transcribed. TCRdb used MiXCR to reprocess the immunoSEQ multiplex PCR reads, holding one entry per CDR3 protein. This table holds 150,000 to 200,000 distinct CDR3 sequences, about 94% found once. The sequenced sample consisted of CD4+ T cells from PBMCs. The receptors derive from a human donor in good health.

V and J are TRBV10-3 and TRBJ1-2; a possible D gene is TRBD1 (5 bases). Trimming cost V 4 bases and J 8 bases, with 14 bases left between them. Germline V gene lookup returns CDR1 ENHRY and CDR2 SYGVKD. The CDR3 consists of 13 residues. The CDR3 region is CAISAQEGLGYTF. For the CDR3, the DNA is TGTGCCATCAGTGCACAGGAGGGGTTAGGCTACACCTTC.

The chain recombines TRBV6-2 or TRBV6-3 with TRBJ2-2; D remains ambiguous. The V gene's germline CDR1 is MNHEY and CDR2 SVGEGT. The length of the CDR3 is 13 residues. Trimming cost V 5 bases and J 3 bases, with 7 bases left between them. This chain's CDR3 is CASSNHYTGELFF. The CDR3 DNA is TGTGCCAGCAGTAACCACTACACCGGGGAGCTGTTTTTT.

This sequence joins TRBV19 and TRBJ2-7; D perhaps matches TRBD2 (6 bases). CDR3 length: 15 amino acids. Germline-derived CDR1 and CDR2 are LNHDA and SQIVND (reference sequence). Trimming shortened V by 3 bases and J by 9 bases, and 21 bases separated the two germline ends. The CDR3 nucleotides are TGTGCCAGTAGTATTGGCCGCGGAGGGACGGGTCGGCAGTACTTC. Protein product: CASSIGRGGTGRQYF. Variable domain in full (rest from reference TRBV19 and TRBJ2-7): DGGITQSPKYLFRKEGQNVTLSCEQNLNHDAMYWYRQDPGQGLRLIYYSQIVNDFQKGDIAEGYSVSREKKESFPLTVTSAQKNPTAFYLCASSIGRGGTGRQYFGPGTRLTVT.

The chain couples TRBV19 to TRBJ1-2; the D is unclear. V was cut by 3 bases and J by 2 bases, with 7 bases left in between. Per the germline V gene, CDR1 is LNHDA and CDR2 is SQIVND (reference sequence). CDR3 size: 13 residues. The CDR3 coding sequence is TGTGCCAGTAGTATCCGGTCAAACTATGGCTACACCTTC. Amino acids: CASSIRSNYGYTF.

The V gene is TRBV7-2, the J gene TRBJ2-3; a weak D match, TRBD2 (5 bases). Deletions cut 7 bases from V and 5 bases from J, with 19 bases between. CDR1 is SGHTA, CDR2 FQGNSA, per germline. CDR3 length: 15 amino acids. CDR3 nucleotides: TGTGCCAGCACCGGATCCCTCGGAGGAAAAGATACGCAGTATTTT. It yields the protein CASTGSLGGKDTQYF.

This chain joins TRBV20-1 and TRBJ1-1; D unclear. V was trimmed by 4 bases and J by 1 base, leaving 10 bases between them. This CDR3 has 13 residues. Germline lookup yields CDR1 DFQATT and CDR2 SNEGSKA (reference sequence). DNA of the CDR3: TGCAGTGCTACACCTATATCGAACACTGAAGCTTTCTTT. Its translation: CSATPISNTEAFF.

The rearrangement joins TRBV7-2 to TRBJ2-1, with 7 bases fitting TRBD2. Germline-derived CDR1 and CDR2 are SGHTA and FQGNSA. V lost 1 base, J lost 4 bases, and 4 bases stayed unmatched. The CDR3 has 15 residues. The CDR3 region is CASSLDGTIYNEQFF. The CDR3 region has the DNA TGTGCCAGCAGCTTAGATGGGACTATATACAATGAGCAGTTCTTC.

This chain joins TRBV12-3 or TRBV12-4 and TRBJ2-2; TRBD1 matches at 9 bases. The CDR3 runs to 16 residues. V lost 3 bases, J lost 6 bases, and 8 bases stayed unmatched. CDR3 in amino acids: CASSFALTGGAGELFF. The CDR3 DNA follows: TGTGCCAGCAGTTTCGCGTTGACAGGGGGGGCCGGGGAGCTGTTTTTT.

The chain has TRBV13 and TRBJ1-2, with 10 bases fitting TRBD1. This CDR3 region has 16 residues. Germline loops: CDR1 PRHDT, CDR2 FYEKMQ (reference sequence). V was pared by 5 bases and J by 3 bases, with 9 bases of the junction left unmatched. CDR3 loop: CASSPPFGTGDYGYTF. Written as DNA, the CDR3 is TGTGCCAGCAGCCCCCCCTTTGGGACAGGGGACTATGGCTACACCTTC.

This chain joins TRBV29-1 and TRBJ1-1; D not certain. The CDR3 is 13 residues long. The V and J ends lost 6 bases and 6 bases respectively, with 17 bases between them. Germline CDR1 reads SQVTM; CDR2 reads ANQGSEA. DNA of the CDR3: TGCAGCGTCCACGGGCGGCTCACTTCTGAAGCTTTCTTT. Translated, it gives CSVHGRLTSEAFF.

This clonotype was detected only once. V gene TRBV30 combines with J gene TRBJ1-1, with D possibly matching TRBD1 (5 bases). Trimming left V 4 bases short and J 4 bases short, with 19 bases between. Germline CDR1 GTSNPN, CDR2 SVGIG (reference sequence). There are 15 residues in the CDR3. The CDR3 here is CAWTRTGTRGTEAFF. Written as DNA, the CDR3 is TGTGCCTGGACGAGAACCGGGACGAGGGGCACTGAAGCTTTCTTT.

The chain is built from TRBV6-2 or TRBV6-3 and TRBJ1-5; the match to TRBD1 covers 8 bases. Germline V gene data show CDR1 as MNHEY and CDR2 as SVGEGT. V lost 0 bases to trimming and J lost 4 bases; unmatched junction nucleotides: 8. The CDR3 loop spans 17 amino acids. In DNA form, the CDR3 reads TGTGCCAGCAGTTACTCGAATCAGGGGGCGAGAAATCAGCCCCAGCATTTT. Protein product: CASSYSNQGARNQPQHF.

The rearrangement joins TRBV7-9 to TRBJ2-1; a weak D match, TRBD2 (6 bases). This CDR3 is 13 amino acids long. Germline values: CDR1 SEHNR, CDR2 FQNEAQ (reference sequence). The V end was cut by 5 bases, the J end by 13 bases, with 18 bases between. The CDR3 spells CASSLGEVAAQFF. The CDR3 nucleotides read TGTGCCAGCAGCCTCGGGGAAGTAGCGGCCCAGTTCTTC.

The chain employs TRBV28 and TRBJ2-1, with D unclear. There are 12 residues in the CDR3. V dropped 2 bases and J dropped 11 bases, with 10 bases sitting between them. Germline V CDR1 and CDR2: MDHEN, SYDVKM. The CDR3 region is CASSLILSQQFF. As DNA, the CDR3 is TGTGCCAGCAGTTTAATCTTGTCCCAGCAGTTCTTC.

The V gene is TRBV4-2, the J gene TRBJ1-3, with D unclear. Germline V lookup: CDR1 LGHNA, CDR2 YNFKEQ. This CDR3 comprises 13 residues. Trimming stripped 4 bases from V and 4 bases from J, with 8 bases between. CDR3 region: CASSPVKGNTIYF. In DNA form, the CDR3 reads TGTGCCAGCAGCCCGGTCAAAGGAAACACCATATATTTT.

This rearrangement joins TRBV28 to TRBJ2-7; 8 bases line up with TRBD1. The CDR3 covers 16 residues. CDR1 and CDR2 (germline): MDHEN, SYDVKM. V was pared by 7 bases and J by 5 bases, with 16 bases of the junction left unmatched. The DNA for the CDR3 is TGTGCCAGCAAAGGCTCGGGGGCAGGGGGCTTTCACGAGCAGTACGTC. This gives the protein CASKGSGAGGFHEQYV.

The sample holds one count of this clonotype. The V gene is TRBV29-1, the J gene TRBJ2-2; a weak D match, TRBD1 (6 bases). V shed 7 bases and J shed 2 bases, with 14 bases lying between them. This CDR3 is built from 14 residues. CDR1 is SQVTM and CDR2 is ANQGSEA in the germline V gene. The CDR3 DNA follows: TGCAGCGCTCAGAGGGGACACAACACCGGGGAGCTGTTTTTT. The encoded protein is CSAQRGHNTGELFF.

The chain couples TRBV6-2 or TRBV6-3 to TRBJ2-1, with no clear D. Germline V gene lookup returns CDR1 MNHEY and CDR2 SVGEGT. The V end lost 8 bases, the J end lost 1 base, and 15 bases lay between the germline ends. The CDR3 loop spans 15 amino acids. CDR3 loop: CASGPFSSSYNEQFF. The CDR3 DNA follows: TGTGCCAGCGGCCCTTTCTCGAGTTCCTACAATGAGCAGTTCTTC.

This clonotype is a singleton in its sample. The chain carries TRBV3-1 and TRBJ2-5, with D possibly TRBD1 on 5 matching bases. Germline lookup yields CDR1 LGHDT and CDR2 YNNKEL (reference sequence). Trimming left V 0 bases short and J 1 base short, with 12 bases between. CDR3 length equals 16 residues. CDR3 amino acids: CASSQEGRVGQETQYF. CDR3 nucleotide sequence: TGTGCCAGCAGCCAAGAGGGCAGGGTGGGCCAAGAGACCCAGTACTTC.

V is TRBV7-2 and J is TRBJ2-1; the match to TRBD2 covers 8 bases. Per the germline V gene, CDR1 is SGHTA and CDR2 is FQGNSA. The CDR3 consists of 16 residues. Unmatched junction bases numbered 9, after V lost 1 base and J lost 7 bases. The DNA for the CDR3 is TGTGCCAGCAGCTTAGGTGTCGGGGGGGCCCGGAATGAGCAGTTCTTC. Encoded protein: CASSLGVGGARNEQFF.

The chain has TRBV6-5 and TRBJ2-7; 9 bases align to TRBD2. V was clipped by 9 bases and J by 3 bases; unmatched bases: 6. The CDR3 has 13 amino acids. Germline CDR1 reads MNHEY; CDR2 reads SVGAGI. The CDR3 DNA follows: TGTGCCAGTGCTAGCGGGGAGTTCTACGAGCAGTACTTC. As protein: CASASGEFYEQYF.

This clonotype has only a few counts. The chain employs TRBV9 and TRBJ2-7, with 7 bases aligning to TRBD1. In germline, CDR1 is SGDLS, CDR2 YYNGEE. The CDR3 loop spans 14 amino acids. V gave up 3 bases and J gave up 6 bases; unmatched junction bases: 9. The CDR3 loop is CASSERQGIGEQYF. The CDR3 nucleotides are TGTGCCAGCAGCGAAAGACAGGGTATCGGCGAGCAGTACTTC.

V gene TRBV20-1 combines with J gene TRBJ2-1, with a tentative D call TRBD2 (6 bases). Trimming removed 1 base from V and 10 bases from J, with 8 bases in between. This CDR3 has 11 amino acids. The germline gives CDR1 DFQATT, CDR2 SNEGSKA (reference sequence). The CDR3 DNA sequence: TGCAGTGCTAGAGGAGCGGGCGAGCAGTTCTTC. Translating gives CSARGAGEQFF.

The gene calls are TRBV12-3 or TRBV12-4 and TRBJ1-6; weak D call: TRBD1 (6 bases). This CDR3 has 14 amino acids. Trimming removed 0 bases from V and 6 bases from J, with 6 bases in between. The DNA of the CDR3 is TGTGCCAGCAGTTTAGCACAGGGTAATTCACCCCTCCACTTT. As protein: CASSLAQGNSPLHF.

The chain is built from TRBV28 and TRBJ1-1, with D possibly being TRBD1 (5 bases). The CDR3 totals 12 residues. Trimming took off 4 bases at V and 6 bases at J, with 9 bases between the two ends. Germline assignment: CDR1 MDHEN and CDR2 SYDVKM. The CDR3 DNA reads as TGTGCCAGCAGTTGGGGGTCAGCTGAAGCTTTCTTT. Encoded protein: CASSWGSAEAFF. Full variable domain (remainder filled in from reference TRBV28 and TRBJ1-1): DVKVTQSSRYLVKRTGEKVFLECVQDMDHENMFWYRQDPGLGLRLIYFSYDVKMKEKGDIPEGYSVSREKKERFSLILESASTNQTSMYLCASSWGSAEAFFGQGTRLTVV.

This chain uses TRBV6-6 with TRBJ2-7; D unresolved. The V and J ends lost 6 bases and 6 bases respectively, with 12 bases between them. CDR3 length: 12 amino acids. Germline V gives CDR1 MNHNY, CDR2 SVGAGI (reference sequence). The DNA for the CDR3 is TGTGCCAGCAGCCCCCGCATCGGCGAGCAGTACTTC. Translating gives CASSPRIGEQYF.

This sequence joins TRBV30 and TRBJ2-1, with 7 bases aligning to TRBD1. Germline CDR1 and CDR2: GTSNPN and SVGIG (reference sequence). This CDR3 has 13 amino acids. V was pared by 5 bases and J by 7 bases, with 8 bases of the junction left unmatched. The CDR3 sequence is CAWRGGQLNEQFF. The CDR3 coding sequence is TGTGCCTGGCGAGGGGGACAGTTGAATGAGCAGTTCTTC.